This TCR beta chain derives from a study of blood T cell repertoires in COVID-19. For the study at large: Whether acute or convalescent, the COVID-19 samples came from the United States, Italy and Spain. The analysed material was cDNA or gDNA that came from T cells, B-cell-depleted T cells, or PBMCs.

In the study's own analysis: Estimates of nucleated cell counts were drawn from the amplification of reference gene primers. Using immunoSEQ multiplex PCR, the repertoire was profiled, and TCRdb retains in-frame clones only, with some absent. V and J calls and clone size are given by that table; D and trimming were obtained from the DNA. The sample lists 240,000 or so clones; around 87% were seen once. Germline V gene lookup returns CDR1 LGHDT and CDR2 YNNKEL (reference sequence). This CDR3 has 17 residues. Trimming cost V 4 bases and J 0 bases; bases outside gene matches: 12. The gene calls are TRBV3-1 (or the pseudogene TRBV3-2) and TRBJ2-7; 7 bases align to TRBD1. This clonotype originated in a woman in her 70s with active or convalescent COVID-19. The sample taken for sequencing was peripheral blood. The CDR3 region has the DNA TGTGCCAGCAGCCGAACCGGGACAGCTTTAAGCTCCTACGAGCAGTACTTC. As protein: CASSRTGTALSSYEQYF.